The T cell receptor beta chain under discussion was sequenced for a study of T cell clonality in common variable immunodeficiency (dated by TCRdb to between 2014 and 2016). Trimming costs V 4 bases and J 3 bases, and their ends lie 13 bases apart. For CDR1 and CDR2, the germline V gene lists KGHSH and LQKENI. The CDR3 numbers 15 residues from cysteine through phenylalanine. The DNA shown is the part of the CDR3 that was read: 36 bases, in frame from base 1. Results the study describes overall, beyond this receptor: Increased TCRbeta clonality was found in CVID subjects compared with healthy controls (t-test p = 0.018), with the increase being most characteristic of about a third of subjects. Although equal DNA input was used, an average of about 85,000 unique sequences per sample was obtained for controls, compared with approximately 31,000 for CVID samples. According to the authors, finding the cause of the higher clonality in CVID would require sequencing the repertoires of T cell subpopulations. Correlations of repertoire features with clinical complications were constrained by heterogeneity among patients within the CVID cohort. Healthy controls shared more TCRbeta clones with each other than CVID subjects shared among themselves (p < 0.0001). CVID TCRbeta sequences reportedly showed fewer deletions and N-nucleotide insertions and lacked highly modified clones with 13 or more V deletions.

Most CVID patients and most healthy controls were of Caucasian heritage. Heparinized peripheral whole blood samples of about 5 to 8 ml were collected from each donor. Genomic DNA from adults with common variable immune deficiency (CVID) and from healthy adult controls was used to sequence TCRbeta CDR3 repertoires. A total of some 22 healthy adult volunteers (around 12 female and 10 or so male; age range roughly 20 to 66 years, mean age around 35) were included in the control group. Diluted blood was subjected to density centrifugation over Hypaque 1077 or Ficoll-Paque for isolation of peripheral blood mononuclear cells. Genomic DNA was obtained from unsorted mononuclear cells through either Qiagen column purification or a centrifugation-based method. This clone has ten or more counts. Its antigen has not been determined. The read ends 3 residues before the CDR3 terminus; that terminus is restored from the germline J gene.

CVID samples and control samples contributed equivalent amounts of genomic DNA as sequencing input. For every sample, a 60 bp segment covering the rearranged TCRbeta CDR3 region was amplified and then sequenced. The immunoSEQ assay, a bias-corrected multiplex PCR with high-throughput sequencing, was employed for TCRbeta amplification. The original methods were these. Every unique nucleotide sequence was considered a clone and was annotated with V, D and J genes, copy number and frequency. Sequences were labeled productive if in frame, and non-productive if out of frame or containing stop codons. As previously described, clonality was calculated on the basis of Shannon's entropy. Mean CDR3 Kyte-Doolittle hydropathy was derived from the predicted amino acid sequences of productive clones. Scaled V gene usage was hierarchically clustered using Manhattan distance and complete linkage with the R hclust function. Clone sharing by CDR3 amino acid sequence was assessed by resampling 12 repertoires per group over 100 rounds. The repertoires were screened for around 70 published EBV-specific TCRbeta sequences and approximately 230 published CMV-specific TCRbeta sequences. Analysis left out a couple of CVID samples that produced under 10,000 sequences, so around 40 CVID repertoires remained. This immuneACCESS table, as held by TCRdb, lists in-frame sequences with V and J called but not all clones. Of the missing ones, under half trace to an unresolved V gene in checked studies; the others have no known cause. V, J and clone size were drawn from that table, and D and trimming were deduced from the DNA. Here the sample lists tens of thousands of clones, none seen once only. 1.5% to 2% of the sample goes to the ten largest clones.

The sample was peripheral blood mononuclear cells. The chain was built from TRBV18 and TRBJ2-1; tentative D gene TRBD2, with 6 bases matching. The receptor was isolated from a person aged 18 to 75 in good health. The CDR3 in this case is CASSRGGDFYNEQFF. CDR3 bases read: TGTGCCAGCTCACGTGGCGGGGACTTCTACAATGAG.